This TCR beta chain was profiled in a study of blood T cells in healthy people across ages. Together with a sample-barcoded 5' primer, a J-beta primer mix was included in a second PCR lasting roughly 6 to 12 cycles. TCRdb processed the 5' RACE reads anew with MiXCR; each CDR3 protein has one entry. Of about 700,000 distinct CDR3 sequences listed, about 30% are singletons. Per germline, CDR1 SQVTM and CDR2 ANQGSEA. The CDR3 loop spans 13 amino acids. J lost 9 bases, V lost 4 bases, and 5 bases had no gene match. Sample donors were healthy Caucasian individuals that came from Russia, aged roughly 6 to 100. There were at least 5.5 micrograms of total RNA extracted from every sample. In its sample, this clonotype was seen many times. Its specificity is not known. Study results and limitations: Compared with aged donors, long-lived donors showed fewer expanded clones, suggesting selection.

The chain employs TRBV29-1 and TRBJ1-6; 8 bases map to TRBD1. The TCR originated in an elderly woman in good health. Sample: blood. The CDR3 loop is CSVGSGGGSPLHF. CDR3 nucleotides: TGCAGCGTTGGATCAGGGGGCGGTTCACCCCTCCACTTT. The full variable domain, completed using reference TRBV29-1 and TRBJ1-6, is SAVISQKPSRDICQRGTSLTIQCQVDSQVTMMFWYRQQPGQSLTLIATANQGSEATYESGFVIDKFPISRPNLTFSTLTVSNMSPEDSSIYLCSVGSGGGSPLHFGNGTRLTVT.